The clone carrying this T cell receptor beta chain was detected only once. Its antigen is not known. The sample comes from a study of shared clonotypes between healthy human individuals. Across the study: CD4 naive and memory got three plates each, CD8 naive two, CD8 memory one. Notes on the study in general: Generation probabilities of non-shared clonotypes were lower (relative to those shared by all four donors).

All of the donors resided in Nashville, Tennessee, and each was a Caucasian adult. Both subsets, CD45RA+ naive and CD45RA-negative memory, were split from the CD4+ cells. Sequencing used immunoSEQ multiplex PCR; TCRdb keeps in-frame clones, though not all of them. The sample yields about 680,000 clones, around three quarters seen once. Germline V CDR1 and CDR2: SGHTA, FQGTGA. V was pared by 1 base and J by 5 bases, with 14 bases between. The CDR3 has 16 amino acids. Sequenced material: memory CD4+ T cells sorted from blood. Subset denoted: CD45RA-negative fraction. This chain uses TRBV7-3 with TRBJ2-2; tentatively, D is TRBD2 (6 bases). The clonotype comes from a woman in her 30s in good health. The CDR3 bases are TGTGCCAGCAGCTTAAACGCGGAGGGCCGTACCGGGGAGCTGTTTTTT. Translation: CASSLNAEGRTGELFF. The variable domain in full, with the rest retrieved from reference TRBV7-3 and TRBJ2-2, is GAGVSQTPSNKVTEKGKYVELRCDPISGHTALYWYRQSLGQGPEFLIYFQGTGAADDSGLPNDRFFAVRPEGSVSTLKIQRTERGDSAVYLCASSLNAEGRTGELFFGEGSRLTVL.